The T cell receptor (beta chain) described here comes from a study of blood T cell repertoires in COVID-19. About the study: Nucleic acid was either cDNA or gDNA, and it came from T cells, B-cell-depleted T cells, or PBMCs.

CDR1 MNHNS and CDR2 SASEGT come from the germline V gene. With 3 bases removed from V and 2 bases from J, the gap between germline ends came to 11 bases. The CDR3 loop spans 14 amino acids. The protocol was immunoSEQ multiplex PCR, while the TCRdb copy is restricted to in-frame clones and leaves out a portion. The repertoire holds hundreds of thousands of clones, 88% seen once, with roughly 0.69% in the top ten. Sequenced material: peripheral blood. This chain connects TRBV6-1 to TRBJ2-7; the D gene is possibly TRBD1 (6 bases). The TCR comes from a man in his forties with acute or convalescent COVID-19. The CDR3 DNA reads TGTGCCAGCAGTGAGACAGGATCTCCCTACGAGCAGTACTTC. Encoded protein: CASSETGSPYEQYF.